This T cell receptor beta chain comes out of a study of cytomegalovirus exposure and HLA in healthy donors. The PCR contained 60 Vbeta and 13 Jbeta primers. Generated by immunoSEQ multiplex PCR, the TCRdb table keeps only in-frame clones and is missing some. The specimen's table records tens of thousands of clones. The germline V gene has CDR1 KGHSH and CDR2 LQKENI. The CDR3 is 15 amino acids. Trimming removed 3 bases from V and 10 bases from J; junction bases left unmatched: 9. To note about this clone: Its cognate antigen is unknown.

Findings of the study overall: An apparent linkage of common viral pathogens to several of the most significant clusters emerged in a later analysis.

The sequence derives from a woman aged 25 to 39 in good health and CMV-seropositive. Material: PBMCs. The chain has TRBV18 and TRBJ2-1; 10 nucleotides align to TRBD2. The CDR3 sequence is CASSPGVAGGQEQFF. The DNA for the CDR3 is TGTGCCAGCTCACCGGGGGTAGCGGGAGGACAGGAGCAGTTCTTC.